This T cell receptor (beta chain) stems from a study of CD8+ T cells in alopecia areata. Study information: Using the percentage of affected scalp area, treated patients' severity was scored. Study outcomes and limitations: Any link of baseline CD8+ expansion to response, resting on one nonresponder, remains uncertain. Normal scalp showed lower clonality than lesional scalp, especially alopecia totalis/universalis.

The trim removed 8 bases at V and 3 bases at J, leaving 10 bases unmatched. Germline-derived CDR1 and CDR2 are PRHDT and FYEKMQ (reference sequence). CDR3 length: 14 amino acids. Regarding this clone: Its antigen remains unknown.

RNA, once extracted, was reverse transcribed into cDNA for use as the sequencing template. Assay used: immunoSEQ multiplex PCR; TCRdb lists only in-frame clones, some missing. The sample yields over 60,000 clones, just over 45% seen once. Stated treatment: oral pan-JAK inhibitor, 5-10 mg twice daily. PBMCs served as the source from which CD4+ and CD8+ T cells were sorted. Source: CD8+ T cells sorted from blood, taken at roughly week 36, from a patient treated with tofacitinib. This chain joins TRBV13 and TRBJ2-7; TRBD2 matches 7 bases. The sequence came from a human donor with alopecia areata. This CDR3 reads CASSVGGPLYEQYF. Written as DNA, the CDR3 is TGTGCCAGCTCCGTGGGAGGGCCCCTCTACGAGCAGTACTTC.